The 18 T cell receptor beta chains presented below share a single source sample, sequenced in a study of T cell responses to AZD1222 COVID-19 vaccine. The table came from immunoSEQ multiplex PCR; TCRdb's copy has only in-frame clones and leaves some out. The table lists approximately 150,000 clones, around 90% of them singletons. Sequencing used peripheral blood, obtained 28 days after the second AZD1222 dose. The receptors derive from an adult who received the AZD1222 COVID-19 vaccine.

The chain uses TRBV7-2 and TRBJ2-5; TRBD2 matches at 9 bases. CDR1 and CDR2 (germline): SGHTA, FQGNSA. This CDR3 contains 16 residues. The junction had 8 bases not matched to a gene; V was cut back by 1 base and J by 5 bases. The CDR3 nucleotides read TGTGCCAGCAGCTTAGGGGTCGCGGGGGGGCCCGAGACCCAGTACTTC. Translated, it gives CASSLGVAGGPETQYF.

The chain uses TRBV5-1 and TRBJ1-2; D is ambiguous. Germline V gives CDR1 SGHRS, CDR2 YFSETQ. The CDR3 has 16 amino acids. V was clipped by 0 bases and J by 5 bases, with 17 bases between them. The CDR3 is CASSLAGSEGGYGYTF. CDR3 nucleotide sequence: TGCGCCAGCAGCTTGGCCGGGTCAGAAGGAGGGTATGGCTACACCTTC. The whole variable domain, filled in from reference TRBV5-1 and TRBJ1-2, reads KAGVTQTPRYLIKTRGQQVTLSCSPISGHRSVSWYQQTPGQGLQFLFEYFSETQRNKGNFPGRFSGRQFSNSRSEMNVSTLELGDSALYLCASSLAGSEGGYGYTFGSGTRLTVV.

This chain uses TRBV30 with TRBJ2-5, with unresolved D. CDR1 and CDR2 (germline): GTSNPN, SVGIG (reference sequence). The CDR3 loop spans 15 amino acids. The V end was cut by 0 bases, the J end by 5 bases, with 16 bases between. CDR3 protein: CAWSVEWGFRETQYF. CDR3 coding DNA: TGTGCCTGGAGTGTAGAGTGGGGTTTCCGGGAGACCCAGTACTTC.

The chain carries TRBV7-2 and TRBJ2-7, with 13 bases aligning to TRBD2. Germline V gene data show CDR1 as SGHTA and CDR2 as FQGNSA. The V gene end was trimmed by 5 bases and the J gene end by 4 bases; junction bases not matched to a gene: 11. This CDR3 contains 17 residues. The CDR3 DNA is TGTGCCAGCAGCCTCGGGACTAGCGGGGCTAGGGGGTACGAGCAGTACTTC. Translation: CASSLGTSGARGYEQYF. The whole variable domain, filled in from reference TRBV7-2 and TRBJ2-7, reads GAGVSQSPSNKVTEKGKDVELRCDPISGHTALYWYRQSLGQGLEFLIYFQGNSAPDKSGLPSDRFSAERTGGSVSTLTIQRTQQEDSAVYLCASSLGTSGARGYEQYFGPGTRLTVT.

This chain uses TRBV6-2 or TRBV6-3 with TRBJ2-2; no clear D gene. Per the germline V gene, CDR1 is MNHEY and CDR2 is SVGEGT. The CDR3 loop spans 12 amino acids. V was clipped by 5 bases and J by 6 bases, with 7 bases between them. CDR3 loop: CASSPHAGELFF. Written as DNA, the CDR3 is TGTGCCAGCAGTCCCCATGCCGGGGAGCTGTTTTTT.

The chain employs TRBV27 and TRBJ2-3; 14 bases align to TRBD2. Germline V gene lookup returns CDR1 MNHEY and CDR2 SMNVEV (reference sequence). CDR3 length: 16 residues. The junction had 5 bases not matched to a gene; V was cut back by 5 bases and J by 4 bases. The CDR3 sequence is CASSPGTSGSADTQYF. The CDR3 DNA follows: TGTGCCAGCAGTCCCGGGACTAGCGGGAGCGCAGATACGCAGTATTTT.

This chain connects TRBV28 to TRBJ2-7, with 10 bases matching TRBD1. The germline CDR1 and CDR2 sequences are MDHEN and SYDVKM. V was clipped by 5 bases and J by 5 bases; unmatched bases: 9. The CDR3 covers 15 residues. CDR3 sequence reads: CASSPPGQGWHEQYF. The CDR3 DNA is TGTGCCAGCAGTCCCCCGGGACAGGGGTGGCACGAGCAGTACTTC.

The CDR3 protein is CASSSHGGTLSYEQYF. The CDR3 DNA reads as TGTGCCAGTAGCAGTCATGGGGGGACGCTATCCTACGAGCAGTACTTC. The gene calls are TRBV19 and TRBJ2-7, with TRBD2 as a possible D gene (6 bases). Trimming took 6 bases from V and 1 from J, leaving 19 bases between them. The CDR3 sequence is 16 residues long. CDR1 is LNHDA, CDR2 SQIVND, per germline (reference sequence).

The chain is built from TRBV18 and TRBJ2-2; D is ambiguous. Germline loops: CDR1 KGHSH, CDR2 LQKENI. This CDR3 is 13 amino acids long. The V and J ends lost 2 bases and 3 bases respectively, with 4 bases between them. CDR3 DNA: TGTGCCAGCTCACCATACGACACCGGGGAGCTGTTTTTT. The encoded protein is CASSPYDTGELFF. Full variable domain (missing parts from reference TRBV18 and TRBJ2-2): NAGVMQNPRHLVRRRGQEARLRCSPMKGHSHVYWYRQLPEEGLKFMVYLQKENIIDESGMPKERFSAEFPKEGPSILRIQQVVRGDSAAYFCASSPYDTGELFFGEGSRLTVL.

This chain connects TRBV30 to TRBJ1-2; D unclear. V lost 2 bases and J 3 bases, leaving 7 bases between the germline ends. The CDR3 extends over 12 amino acids. Germline CDR1 and CDR2: GTSNPN and SVGIG (reference sequence). The DNA of the CDR3 is TGTGCCTGGAGTCAGTCAGACTATGGCTACACCTTC. It yields the protein CAWSQSDYGYTF.

The CDR3: CASSSGDNTEAFF. The CDR3 DNA sequence: TGCGCCAGCAGCTCGGGAGACAACACTGAAGCTTTCTTT. The genes are TRBV5-1 and TRBJ1-1; D is ambiguous. CDR3 size: 13 residues. V was clipped by 3 bases and J by 2 bases, with 8 bases between them. CDR1 and CDR2 (germline): SGHRS, YFSETQ. The entire variable domain, with the rest obtained from reference TRBV5-1 and TRBJ1-1, is as follows: KAGVTQTPRYLIKTRGQQVTLSCSPISGHRSVSWYQQTPGQGLQFLFEYFSETQRNKGNFPGRFSGRQFSNSRSEMNVSTLELGDSALYLCASSSGDNTEAFFGQGTRLTVV.

The rearrangement joins TRBV5-5 to TRBJ2-2; D is unresolved. The ends were cut back, 4 bases at V and 8 bases at J, with 12 bases in the middle. This CDR3 comprises 13 residues. The germline gives CDR1 SGHKS, CDR2 YYEKEE (reference sequence). This chain's CDR3 is CASSQDVVGELFF. The CDR3 coding sequence is TGTGCCAGCAGCCAGGACGTTGTTGGGGAGCTGTTTTTT.

The rearrangement uses TRBV6-2 or TRBV6-3 and TRBJ2-7; no clear D gene. The CDR3 totals 12 residues. Germline V gene lookup returns CDR1 MNHEY and CDR2 SVGEGT. Trimming cost V 3 bases and J 5 bases, with 8 bases left between them. The CDR3 DNA sequence: TGTGCCAGCAGTTATGGATGGAACGAGCAGTACTTC. Amino acid sequence: CASSYGWNEQYF.

The chain has TRBV7-2 and TRBJ2-7; 7 bases are shared with TRBD1. This CDR3 has 15 residues. Unmatched junction bases numbered 9, after V lost 7 bases and J lost 0 bases. CDR1 SGHTA and CDR2 FQGNSA come from the germline V gene. In nucleotides, the CDR3 is TGTGCCAGCACCCGACAGGGTCTGACCTCCTACGAGCAGTACTTC. Encoded protein: CASTRQGLTSYEQYF. Variable domain in full (rest from reference TRBV7-2 and TRBJ2-7): GAGVSQSPSNKVTEKGKDVELRCDPISGHTALYWYRQSLGQGLEFLIYFQGNSAPDKSGLPSDRFSAERTGGSVSTLTIQRTQQEDSAVYLCASTRQGLTSYEQYFGPGTRLTVT.

The rearrangement links TRBV27 to TRBJ1-2; a possible D gene is TRBD1 (6 bases). This CDR3 region has 14 residues. The V end was cut by 2 bases, the J end by 8 bases, with 15 bases between. Germline-derived CDR1 and CDR2 are MNHEY and SMNVEV (reference sequence). The CDR3: CASSLSGTREGYTF. Written as DNA, the CDR3 is TGTGCCAGCAGTTTAAGTGGGACAAGAGAAGGCTACACCTTC.

This chain joins TRBV30 and TRBJ1-6; no reliable D call. The germline V and J ends were trimmed by 1 base and 8 bases, with 9 bases remaining between them. This CDR3 has 13 amino acids. The germline V gene encodes CDR1 GTSNPN and CDR2 SVGIG (reference sequence). The CDR3 reads CAWSAGYDSPLHF. CDR3 DNA sequence: TGTGCCTGGAGTGCGGGTTACGATTCACCCCTCCACTTT.

The chain is built from TRBV19 and TRBJ2-5; TRBD2 might be the D (7 bases). This CDR3 comprises 17 residues. The germline gives CDR1 LNHDA, CDR2 SQIVND (reference sequence). Trimming stripped 0 bases from V and 4 bases from J, with 18 bases between. For the CDR3, the DNA is TGTGCCAGTAGTATAGAAGGGGGGGGCTTGGGTATAGAGACCCAGTACTTC. Protein: CASSIEGGGLGIETQYF.

In DNA form, the CDR3 reads TGCGCCAGCTCCGGGACAGGCTACGAGCAGTACTTC. Translated, it gives CASSGTGYEQYF. V and J are TRBV5-1 and TRBJ2-7, with TRBD1 identical over 8 bases. The CDR3 has 12 residues. Germline V gene sequence: CDR1 SGHRS, CDR2 YFSETQ. V gave up 7 bases and J gave up 3 bases; unmatched junction bases: 3.